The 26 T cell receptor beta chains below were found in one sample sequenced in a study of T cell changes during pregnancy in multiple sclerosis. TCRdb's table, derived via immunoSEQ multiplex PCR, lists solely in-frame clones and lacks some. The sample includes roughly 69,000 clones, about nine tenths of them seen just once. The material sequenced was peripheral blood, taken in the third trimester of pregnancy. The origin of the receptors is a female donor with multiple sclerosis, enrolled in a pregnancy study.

CDR3 region: CASTPSGTTNSPLHF. The CDR3 DNA sequence: TGTGCCAGTACCCCTTCCGGGACAACAAATTCACCCCTCCACTTT. The chain uses TRBV19 and TRBJ1-6; D is possibly TRBD1 (6 bases). Per the germline V gene, CDR1 is LNHDA and CDR2 is SQIVND (reference sequence). The CDR3 length is 15 residues. With 7 bases removed from V and 7 bases from J, the gap between germline ends came to 17 bases.

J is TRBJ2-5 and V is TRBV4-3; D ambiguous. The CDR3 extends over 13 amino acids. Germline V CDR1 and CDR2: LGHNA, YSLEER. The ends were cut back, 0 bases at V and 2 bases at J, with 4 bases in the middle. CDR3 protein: CASSQDLQETQYF. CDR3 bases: TGCGCCAGCAGCCAAGACCTACAAGAGACCCAGTACTTC.

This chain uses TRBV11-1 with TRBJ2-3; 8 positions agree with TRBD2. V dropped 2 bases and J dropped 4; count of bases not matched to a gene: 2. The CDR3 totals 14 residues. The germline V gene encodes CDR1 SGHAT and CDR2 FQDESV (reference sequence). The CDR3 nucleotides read TGTGCCAGCAGCTTAATTAGCGGGGCAGATACGCAGTATTTT. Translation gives CASSLISGADTQYF.

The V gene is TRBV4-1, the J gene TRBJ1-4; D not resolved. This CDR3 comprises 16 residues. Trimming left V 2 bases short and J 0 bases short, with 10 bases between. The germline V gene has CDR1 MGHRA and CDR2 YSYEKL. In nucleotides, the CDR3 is TGCGCCAGCAGCCAACACGAGGCAGCAACTAATGAAAAACTGTTTTTT. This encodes CASSQHEAATNEKLFF.

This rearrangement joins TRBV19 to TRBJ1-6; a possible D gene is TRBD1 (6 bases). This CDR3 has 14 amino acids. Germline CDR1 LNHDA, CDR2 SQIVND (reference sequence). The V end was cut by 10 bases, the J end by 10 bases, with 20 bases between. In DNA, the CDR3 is TGTGCCACCCAGACAGGATACCGAGACTCACCCCTCCACTTT. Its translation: CATQTGYRDSPLHF. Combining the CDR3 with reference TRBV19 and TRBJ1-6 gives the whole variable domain DGGITQSPKYLFRKEGQNVTLSCEQNLNHDAMYWYRQDPGQGLRLIYYSQIVNDFQKGDIAEGYSVSREKKESFPLTVTSAQKNPTAFYLCATQTGYRDSPLHFGNGTRLTVT.

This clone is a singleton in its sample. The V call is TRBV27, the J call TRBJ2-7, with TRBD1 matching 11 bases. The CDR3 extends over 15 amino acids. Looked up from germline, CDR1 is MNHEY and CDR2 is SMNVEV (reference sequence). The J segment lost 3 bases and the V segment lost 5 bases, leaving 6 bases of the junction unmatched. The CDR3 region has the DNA TGTGCCAGCAGTCCCGGGACAGGGGGAAGCTACGAGCAGTACTTC. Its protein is CASSPGTGGSYEQYF.

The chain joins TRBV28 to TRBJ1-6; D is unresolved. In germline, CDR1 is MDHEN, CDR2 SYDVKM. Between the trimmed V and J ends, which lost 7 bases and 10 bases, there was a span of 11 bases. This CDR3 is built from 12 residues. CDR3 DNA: TGTGCCAGCAACCTGAGGGTCTCACCCCTCCACTTT. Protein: CASNLRVSPLHF.

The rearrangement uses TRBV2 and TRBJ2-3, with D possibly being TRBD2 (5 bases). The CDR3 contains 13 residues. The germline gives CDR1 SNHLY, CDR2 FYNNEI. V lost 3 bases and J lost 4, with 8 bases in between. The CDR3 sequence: CASSEEVPDTQYF. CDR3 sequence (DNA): TGTGCCAGCAGTGAGGAGGTTCCAGATACGCAGTATTTT.

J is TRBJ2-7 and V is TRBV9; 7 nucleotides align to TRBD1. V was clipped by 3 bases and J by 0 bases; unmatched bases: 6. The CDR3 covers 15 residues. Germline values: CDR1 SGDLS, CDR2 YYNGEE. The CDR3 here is CASSAYRDSSYEQYF. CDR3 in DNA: TGTGCCAGCAGCGCGTACCGGGACAGCTCCTACGAGCAGTACTTC.

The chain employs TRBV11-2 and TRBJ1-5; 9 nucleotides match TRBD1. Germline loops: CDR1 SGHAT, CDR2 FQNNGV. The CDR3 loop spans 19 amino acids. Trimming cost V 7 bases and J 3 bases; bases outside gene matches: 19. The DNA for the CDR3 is TGTGCCAGCATCCCGAAGGGGAAGGACAGGGGCTATAACAATCAGCCCCAGCATTTT. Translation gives CASIPKGKDRGYNNQPQHF. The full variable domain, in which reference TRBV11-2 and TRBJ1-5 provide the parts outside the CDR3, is EAGVAQSPRYKIIEKRQSVAFWCNPISGHATLYWYQQILGQGPKLLIQFQNNGVVDDSQLPKDRFSAERLKGVDSTLKIQPAKLEDSAVYLCASIPKGKDRGYNNQPQHFGDGTRLSIL.

In DNA form, the CDR3 reads TGTGCCAGCAGCGAGGACAGGCCACAAGGGGCTTTCTTT. Translating it yields CASSEDRPQGAFF. This chain uses TRBV7-2 with TRBJ1-1; 7 nucleotides agree with TRBD1. J was trimmed by 11 bases and V by 5 bases; bases with no gene match: 11. Per the germline V gene, CDR1 is SGHTA and CDR2 is FQGNSA. The CDR3 loop spans 13 amino acids.

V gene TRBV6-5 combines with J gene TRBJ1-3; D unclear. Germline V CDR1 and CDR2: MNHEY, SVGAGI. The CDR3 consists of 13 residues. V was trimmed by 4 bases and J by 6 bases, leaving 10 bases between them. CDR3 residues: CASSSPGVNTIYF. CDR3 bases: TGTGCCAGCAGTTCACCCGGGGTAAACACCATATATTTT.

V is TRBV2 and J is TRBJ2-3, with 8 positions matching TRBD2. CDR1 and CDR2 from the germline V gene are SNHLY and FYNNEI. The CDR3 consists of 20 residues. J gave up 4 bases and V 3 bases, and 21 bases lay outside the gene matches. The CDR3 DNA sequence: TGTGCCAGCAGTGAGGTAACGGGACTAGGACGCCGGGAGCTCGCAGATACGCAGTATTTT. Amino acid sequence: CASSEVTGLGRRELADTQYF.

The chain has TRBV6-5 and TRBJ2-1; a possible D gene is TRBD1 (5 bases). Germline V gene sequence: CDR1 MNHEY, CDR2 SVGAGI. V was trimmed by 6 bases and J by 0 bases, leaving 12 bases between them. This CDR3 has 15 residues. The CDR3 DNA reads TGTGCCAGCAGCTCGACAGTTACCTCCTACAATGAGCAGTTCTTC. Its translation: CASSSTVTSYNEQFF.

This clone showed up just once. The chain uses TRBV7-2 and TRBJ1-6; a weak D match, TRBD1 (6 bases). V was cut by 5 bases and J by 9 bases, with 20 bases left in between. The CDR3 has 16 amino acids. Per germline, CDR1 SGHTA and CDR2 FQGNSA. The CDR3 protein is CASSQGFPGQGSPLHF. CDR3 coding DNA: TGTGCCAGCAGCCAGGGGTTTCCAGGGCAAGGTTCACCCCTCCACTTT.

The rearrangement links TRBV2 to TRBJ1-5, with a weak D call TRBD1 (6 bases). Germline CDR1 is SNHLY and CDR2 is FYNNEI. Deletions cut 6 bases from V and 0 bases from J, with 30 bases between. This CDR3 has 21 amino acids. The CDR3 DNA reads TGTGCCAGCAGCAATCCCAGAAGGGGGAACGAGGGTTTCAATAGCAATCAGCCCCAGCATTTT. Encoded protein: CASSNPRRGNEGFNSNQPQHF.

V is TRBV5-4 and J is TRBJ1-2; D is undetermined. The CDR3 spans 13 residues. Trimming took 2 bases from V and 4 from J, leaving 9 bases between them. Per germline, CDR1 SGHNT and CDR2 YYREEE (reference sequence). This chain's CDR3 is CASSFGGSYGYTF. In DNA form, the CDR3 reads TGTGCCAGCAGCTTTGGAGGGTCCTATGGCTACACCTTC.

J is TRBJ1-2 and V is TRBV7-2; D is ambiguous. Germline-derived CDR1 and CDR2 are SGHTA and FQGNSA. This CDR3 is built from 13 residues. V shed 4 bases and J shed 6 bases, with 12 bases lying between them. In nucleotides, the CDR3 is TGTGCCAGCAGCTATCAAGGGAGGCATGGCTACACCTTC. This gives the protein CASSYQGRHGYTF.

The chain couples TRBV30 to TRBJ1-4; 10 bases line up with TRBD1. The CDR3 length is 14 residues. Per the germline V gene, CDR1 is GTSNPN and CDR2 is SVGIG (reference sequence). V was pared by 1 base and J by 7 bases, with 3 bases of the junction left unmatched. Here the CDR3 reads CAWSETGGSEKLFF. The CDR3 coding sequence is TGTGCCTGGAGTGAGACAGGGGGCTCTGAAAAACTGTTTTTT.

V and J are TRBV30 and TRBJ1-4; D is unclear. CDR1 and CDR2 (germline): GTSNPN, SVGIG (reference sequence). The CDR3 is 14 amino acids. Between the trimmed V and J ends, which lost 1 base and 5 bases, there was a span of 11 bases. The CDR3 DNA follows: TGTGCCTGGAGTGAGGATCAACTAAATGAAAAACTGTTTTTT. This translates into CAWSEDQLNEKLFF.

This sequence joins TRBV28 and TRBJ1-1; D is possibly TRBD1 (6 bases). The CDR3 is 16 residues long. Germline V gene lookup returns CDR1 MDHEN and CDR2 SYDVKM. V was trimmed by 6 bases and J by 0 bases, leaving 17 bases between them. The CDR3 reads CASSLGADLMNTEAFF. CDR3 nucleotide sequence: TGTGCCAGCAGCCTGGGGGCGGATCTGATGAACACTGAAGCTTTCTTT. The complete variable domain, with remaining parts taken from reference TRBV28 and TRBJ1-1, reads DVKVTQSSRYLVKRTGEKVFLECVQDMDHENMFWYRQDPGLGLRLIYFSYDVKMKEKGDIPEGYSVSREKKERFSLILESASTNQTSMYLCASSLGADLMNTEAFFGQGTRLTVV.

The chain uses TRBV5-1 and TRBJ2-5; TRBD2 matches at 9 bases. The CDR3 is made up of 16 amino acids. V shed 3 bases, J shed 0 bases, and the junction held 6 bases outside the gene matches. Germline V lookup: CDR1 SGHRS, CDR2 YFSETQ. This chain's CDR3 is CASSSGTSPYQETQYF. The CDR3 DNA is TGCGCCAGCAGCTCCGGGACTAGCCCCTACCAAGAGACCCAGTACTTC.

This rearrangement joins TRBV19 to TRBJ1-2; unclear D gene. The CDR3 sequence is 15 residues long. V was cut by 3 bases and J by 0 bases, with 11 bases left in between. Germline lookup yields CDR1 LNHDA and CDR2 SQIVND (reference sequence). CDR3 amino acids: CASSIRLLANYGYTF. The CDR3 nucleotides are TGTGCCAGTAGTATTAGGCTACTAGCTAACTATGGCTACACCTTC.

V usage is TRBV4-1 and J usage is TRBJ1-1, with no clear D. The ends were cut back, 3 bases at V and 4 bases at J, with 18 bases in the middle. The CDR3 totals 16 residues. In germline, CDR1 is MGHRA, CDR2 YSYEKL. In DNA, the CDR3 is TGCGCCAGCAGCCAGCCGCCTTTGGAGTTAGGCACTGAAGCTTTCTTT. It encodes CASSQPPLELGTEAFF.

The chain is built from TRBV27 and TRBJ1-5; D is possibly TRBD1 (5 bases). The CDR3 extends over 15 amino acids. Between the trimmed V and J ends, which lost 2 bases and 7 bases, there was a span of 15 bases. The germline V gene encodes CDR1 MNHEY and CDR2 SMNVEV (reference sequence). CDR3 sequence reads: CASSLKYGRGQPQHF. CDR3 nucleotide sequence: TGTGCCAGCAGTTTAAAATACGGGAGGGGCCAGCCCCAGCATTTT.

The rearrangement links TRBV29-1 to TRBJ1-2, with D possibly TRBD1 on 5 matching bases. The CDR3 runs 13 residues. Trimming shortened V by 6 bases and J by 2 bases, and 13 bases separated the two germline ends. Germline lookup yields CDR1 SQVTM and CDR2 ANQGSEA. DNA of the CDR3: TGCAGCGTCCGGACACTTCTAAACTATGGCTACACCTTC. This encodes CSVRTLLNYGYTF. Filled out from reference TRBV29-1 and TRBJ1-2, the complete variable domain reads SAVISQKPSRDICQRGTSLTIQCQVDSQVTMMFWYRQQPGQSLTLIATANQGSEATYESGFVIDKFPISRPNLTFSTLTVSNMSPEDSSIYLCSVRTLLNYGYTFGSGTRLTVV.